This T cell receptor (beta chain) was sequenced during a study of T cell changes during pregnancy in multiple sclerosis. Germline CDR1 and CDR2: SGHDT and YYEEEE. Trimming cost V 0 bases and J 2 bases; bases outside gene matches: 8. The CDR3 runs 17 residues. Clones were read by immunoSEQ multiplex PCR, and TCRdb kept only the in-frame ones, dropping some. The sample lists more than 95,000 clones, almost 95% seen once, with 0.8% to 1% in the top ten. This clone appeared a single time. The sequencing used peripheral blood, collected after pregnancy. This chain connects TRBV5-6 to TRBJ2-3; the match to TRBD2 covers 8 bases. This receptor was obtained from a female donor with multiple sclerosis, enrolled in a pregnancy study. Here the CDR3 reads CASSLGWERGNTDTQYF. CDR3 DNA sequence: TGTGCCAGCAGCTTGGGGTGGGAGCGGGGGAACACAGATACGCAGTATTTT. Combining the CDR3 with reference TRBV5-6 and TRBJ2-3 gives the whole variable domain DAGVTQSPTHLIKTRGQQVTLRCSPKSGHDTVSWYQQALGQGPQFIFQYYEEEERQRGNFPDRFSGHQFPNYSSELNVNALLLGDSALYLCASSLGWERGNTDTQYFGPGTRLTVL.